The present TCR beta chain was sequenced within a study of cytomegalovirus exposure and HLA in healthy donors. Study results and limitations: Reported performance of the classifier showed diagnosis of cytomegalovirus status with high specificity and sensitivity.

The primer mix had 60 Vbeta and 13 Jbeta primers. Repertoires were generated with immunoSEQ multiplex PCR, while TCRdb's copy carries only in-frame clones and drops some. The repertoire consists of around 190,000 clones, with over 65% occurring once and the leading ten covering just under 3%. A remark on this clone: The antigen remains undetermined.

This CDR3 spans 14 amino acids. With 4 bases removed from V and 1 base from J, the gap between germline ends came to 8 bases. The germline V gene has CDR1 KGHSH and CDR2 LQKENI. The chain carries TRBV18 and TRBJ1-5; D ambiguous. The clonotype comes from a woman in her twenties or thirties in good health and CMV-seronegative. The specimen was PBMCs. Here the CDR3 DNA reads TGTGCCAGCTCACGAAGAGAAAGCAATCAGCCCCAGCATTTT. As protein: CASSRRESNQPQHF.